This T cell receptor beta chain was found in a study of blood T cell repertoires in COVID-19. Study-wide background: The United States, Italy and Spain provided the acute and convalescent COVID-19 samples. PBMCs, B-cell-depleted T cells, or T cells were the source of the cDNA or gDNA that made up the material.

Germline V lookup: CDR1 MNHEY, CDR2 SMNVEV (reference sequence). The CDR3 covers 13 residues. The V and J ends lost 6 bases and 1 base respectively, with 9 bases between them. This clone was observed many times. Per the study methods: Amplifying reference gene primers gave estimates of nucleated cell counts. The protocol was immunoSEQ multiplex PCR, while the TCRdb copy is restricted to in-frame clones and leaves out a portion. The V and J calls and the clone size are those of that table, but D and trimming were determined from the DNA. The sample lists 270,000 or so clones, under 90% occurring once. The sequencing sample was made of peripheral blood. The clonotype originates from a human donor in a cohort sampled during active COVID-19. The chain joins TRBV27 to TRBJ2-5; D may be TRBD1 (5 bases). The DNA for the CDR3 is TGTGCCAGCAGAGGACACCTCCAAGAGACCCAGTACTTC. Residues: CASRGHLQETQYF.